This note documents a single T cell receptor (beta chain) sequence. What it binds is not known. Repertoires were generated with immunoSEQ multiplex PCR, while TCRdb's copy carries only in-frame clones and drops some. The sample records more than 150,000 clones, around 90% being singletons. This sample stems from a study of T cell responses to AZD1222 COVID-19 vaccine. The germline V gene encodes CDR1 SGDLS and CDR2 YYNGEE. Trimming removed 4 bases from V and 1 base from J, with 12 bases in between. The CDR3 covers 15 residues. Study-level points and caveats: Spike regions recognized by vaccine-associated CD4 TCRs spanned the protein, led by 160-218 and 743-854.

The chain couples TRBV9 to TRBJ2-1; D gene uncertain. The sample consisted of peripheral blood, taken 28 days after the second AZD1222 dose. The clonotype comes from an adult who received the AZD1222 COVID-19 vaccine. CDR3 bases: TGTGCCAGCAGCCCCACTACCGGGTCCTACAATGAGCAGTTCTTC. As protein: CASSPTTGSYNEQFF.